The clone carrying this T cell receptor beta chain showed up just once. The sample is drawn from a study of OX40 agonist ivuxolimab in advanced cancers. Overall study context: The study enrolled dose-escalation patients with hepatocellular carcinoma, melanoma, renal cell or head and neck cancer.

Profiling relied on immunoSEQ multiplex PCR, and the TCRdb table lists in-frame clones only, not all of them. The table lists around 18,000 clones, 87% of them singletons. Germline V CDR1 and CDR2: MDHEN, SYDVKM. Trimming removed 1 base from V and 4 bases from J, with 10 bases in between. The CDR3 runs to 14 residues. Here the sequenced sample was CD4+ or CD8+ T cells sorted from blood, taken in a trial of the OX40 agonist ivuxolimab. V is TRBV28 and J is TRBJ2-5; weak D call: TRBD2 (6 bases). The TCR originated in an adult with an advanced solid tumor such as melanoma, head and neck, liver or kidney cancer. The CDR3 here is CASSLFSGVETQYF. In DNA, the CDR3 is TGTGCCAGCAGTTTATTCTCGGGAGTAGAGACCCAGTACTTC. The full variable domain, its missing parts supplied by reference TRBV28 and TRBJ2-5, is DVKVTQSSRYLVKRTGEKVFLECVQDMDHENMFWYRQDPGLGLRLIYFSYDVKMKEKGDIPEGYSVSREKKERFSLILESASTNQTSMYLCASSLFSGVETQYFGPGTRLLVL.